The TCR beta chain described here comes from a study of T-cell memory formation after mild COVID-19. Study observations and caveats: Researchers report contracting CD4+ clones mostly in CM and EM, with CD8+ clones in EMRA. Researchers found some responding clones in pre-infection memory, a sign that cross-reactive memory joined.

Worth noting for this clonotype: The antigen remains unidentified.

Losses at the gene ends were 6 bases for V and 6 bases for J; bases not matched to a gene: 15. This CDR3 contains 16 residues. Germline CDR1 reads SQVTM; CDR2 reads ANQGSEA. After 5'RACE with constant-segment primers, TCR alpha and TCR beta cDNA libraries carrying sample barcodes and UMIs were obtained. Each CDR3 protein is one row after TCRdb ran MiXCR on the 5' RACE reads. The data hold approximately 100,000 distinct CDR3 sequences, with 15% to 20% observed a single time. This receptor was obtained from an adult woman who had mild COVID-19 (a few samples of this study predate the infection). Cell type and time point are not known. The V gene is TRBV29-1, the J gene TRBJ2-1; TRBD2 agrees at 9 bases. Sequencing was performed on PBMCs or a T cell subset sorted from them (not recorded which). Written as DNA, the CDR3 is TGCAGCGTGGGTGGAACGACTAGCGGCCCAATCAATGAGCAGTTCTTC. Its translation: CSVGGTTSGPINEQFF.